This TCR beta chain comes out of a study of T cells after yellow fever vaccination. Study background: Fractions containing few cells were prepared with SMART-Seq v4 Ultra Low Input.

A note on this clonotype: Its target is unknown.

The CDR3 totals 15 residues. CDR1 SGHRS and CDR2 YFSETQ come from the germline V gene. The ends were cut back, 4 bases at V and 2 bases at J, with 16 bases in the middle. Overall study findings and caveats: Repertoires sorted by FACS could include abundant clonotypes that are contaminants from the bulk population.

MiXCR, applied by TCRdb to the 5' RACE reads, yields one record per CDR3 protein. The sample carries more than 300,000 distinct CDR3 sequences, approximately 12% recorded once. This receptor was identified in a young man who received the YFV17D yellow fever vaccine. V is TRBV5-1 and J is TRBJ2-7; D ambiguous. The sequencing here drew on CD4+ T cells sorted from PBMCs, taken 45 days after the yellow fever booster vaccination. CDR3 residues: CASSPWLGSTYEQYF. CDR3 bases: TGCGCCAGCAGCCCTTGGTTGGGGTCGACCTACGAGCAGTACTTC.